These 24 T cell receptor beta chains were sequenced from one sample in a study of blood T cell repertoires in COVID-19. Clones were read by immunoSEQ multiplex PCR, and TCRdb kept only the in-frame ones, dropping some. Of 200,000 to 250,000 clones listed, more than 65% were seen once; the top ten hold roughly 10%. What was sequenced was peripheral blood. Source of these receptors: a man aged 50 or older with active or convalescent COVID-19.

The chain couples TRBV7-8 to TRBJ2-7, with D maybe TRBD2 (6 bases). The CDR3 runs 16 residues. With 1 base removed from V and 1 base from J, the gap between germline ends came to 14 bases. Germline assignment: CDR1 SGHVS and CDR2 FQNEAQ. CDR3 in DNA: TGTGCCAGCAGCTTAGTGGGCGCAGGAGGGTCCTACGAGCAGTACTTC. Translation gives CASSLVGAGGSYEQYF.

The V and J genes are TRBV29-1 and TRBJ1-2; the match to TRBD1 covers 10 bases. The CDR3 is made up of 15 amino acids. Germline CDR1 and CDR2: SQVTM and ANQGSEA. Unmatched junction bases numbered 8, after V lost 3 bases and J lost 4 bases. Here the CDR3 reads CSVEGTGVDIYGYTF. Written as DNA, the CDR3 is TGCAGCGTTGAGGGGACAGGGGTTGATATCTATGGCTACACCTTC.

CDR3 sequence: CASRRAAGGETQYF. CDR3 nucleotides: TGTGCCAGCAGGCGGGCGGCAGGGGGCGAGACCCAGTACTTC. The V and J genes are TRBV6-5 and TRBJ2-5, with 8 nucleotides matching TRBD1. This CDR3 is built from 14 residues. Trimming took 6 bases from V and 5 from J; bases not matched to a gene: 8. Germline CDR1 MNHEY, CDR2 SVGAGI.

V usage is TRBV7-2 and J usage is TRBJ1-6, with D hard to call. The CDR3 spans 15 residues. CDR1 and CDR2 (germline): SGHTA, FQGNSA. V lost 5 bases, J lost 5 bases, and 13 bases lay in between. The DNA for the CDR3 is TGTGCCAGCAGCCCCCACAGTGCAGATAATTCACCCCTCCACTTT. Protein: CASSPHSADNSPLHF.

The genes are TRBV6-1 and TRBJ2-7; weak D call: TRBD1 (8 bases). The germline V and J ends were trimmed by 4 bases and 2 bases, with 18 bases remaining between them. Germline CDR1 MNHNS, CDR2 SASEGT. There are 16 residues in the CDR3. CDR3 nucleotides: TGTGCCAGCAGTGCTAAAGCGGGACAGGCACCCTACGAGCAGTACGTC. Its translation: CASSAKAGQAPYEQYV.

This clone was counted once. This chain links TRBV18 with TRBJ2-2; TRBD2 is a possible D gene (5 bases). The germline V and J ends were trimmed by 2 bases and 5 bases, with 9 bases remaining between them. Germline values: CDR1 KGHSH, CDR2 LQKENI. The CDR3 loop spans 14 amino acids. DNA of the CDR3: TGTGCCAGCTCACCAGCGGAGGAGACCGGGGAGCTGTTTTTT. Translated: CASSPAEETGELFF.

In its sample, this clone was seen once. The chain joins TRBV14 to TRBJ1-2, with 10 positions matching TRBD1. V lost 0 bases and J lost 5; bases outside the gene matches: 9. This CDR3 spans 17 amino acids. From germline, CDR1 is SGHDN and CDR2 FVKESK. The chain's CDR3 is CASSQERDRGMGYGYTF. The CDR3 DNA reads TGTGCCAGCAGCCAAGAACGGGACAGGGGCATGGGGTATGGCTACACCTTC.

This rearrangement joins TRBV7-2 to TRBJ2-5, with TRBD2 as a possible D gene (6 bases). Germline loops: CDR1 SGHTA, CDR2 FQGNSA. Trimming shortened V by 5 bases and J by 7 bases, and 17 bases separated the two germline ends. The CDR3 consists of 14 residues. DNA of the CDR3: TGTGCCAGCAGCCAGACTCGGGGGTCAGGGACCCAGTACTTC. This codes for CASSQTRGSGTQYF.

The chain couples TRBV7-3 to TRBJ1-1; 8 bases line up with TRBD1. The CDR3 has 15 residues. Germline-derived CDR1 and CDR2 are SGHTA and FQGTGA. J was trimmed by 8 bases and V by 5 bases; bases with no gene match: 13. Here the CDR3 DNA reads TGTGCCAGCAGCCTCTCCGGACAGGGTGCGGAGGAAGCTTTCTTT. Encoded protein: CASSLSGQGAEEAFF.

For the CDR3, the DNA is TGCGCCAGCAGCCAATCCGGGGGAGAGACCCAGTACTTC. This sequence encodes CASSQSGGETQYF. This chain joins TRBV4-1 and TRBJ2-5, with a possible D match to TRBD2 (6 bases). The V end was cut by 2 bases, the J end by 4 bases, with 8 bases between. CDR1 and CDR2 (germline): MGHRA, YSYEKL. The CDR3 length is 13 residues.

The chain's CDR3 is CASSTQGYGYTF. In DNA, the CDR3 is TGTGCCAGCTCCACCCAGGGTTATGGCTACACCTTC. The V and J genes are TRBV9 and TRBJ1-2; perhaps TRBD1 as D (5 bases). Trimming pared 7 bases from V and 5 bases from J, leaving 12 bases between. Germline CDR1 reads SGDLS; CDR2 reads YYNGEE. The CDR3 runs 12 residues.

The CDR3 spells CASSPGRQGNTEAFF. CDR3 nucleotide sequence: TGTGCCAGCTCACCGGGGAGACAGGGGAACACTGAAGCTTTCTTT. The rearrangement joins TRBV18 to TRBJ1-1, with TRBD1 matching over 7 bases. V was clipped by 3 bases and J by 1 base; unmatched bases: 5. Germline V gene sequence: CDR1 KGHSH, CDR2 LQKENI. CDR3 length equals 15 residues.

The chain joins TRBV7-9 to TRBJ1-4; tentative D call: TRBD1 (6 bases). Per germline, CDR1 SEHNR and CDR2 FQNEAQ (reference sequence). V was cut by 2 bases and J by 7 bases, with 11 bases left in between. There are 14 residues in the CDR3. CDR3 amino acids: CASSLFQGSEKLFF. The CDR3 DNA is TGTGCCAGCAGCTTATTTCAGGGGAGTGAAAAACTGTTTTTT.

The chain couples TRBV10-3 to TRBJ2-1; D gene unclear. Trimming took off 2 bases at V and 7 bases at J, with 6 bases between the two ends. The germline CDR1 and CDR2 sequences are ENHRY and SYGVKD. This CDR3 has 12 residues. Written as DNA, the CDR3 is TGTGCCATCAGTGAGGCGAGGAATGAGCAGTTCTTC. Amino acid sequence: CAISEARNEQFF.

The rearrangement links TRBV7-3 to TRBJ1-6; the D gene is possibly TRBD1 (6 bases). This CDR3 contains 15 residues. V was trimmed by 5 bases and J by 2 bases, leaving 10 bases between them. Germline values: CDR1 SGHTA, CDR2 FQGTGA. The CDR3 sequence is CASSRQGTYNSPLHF. The CDR3 bases are TGTGCCAGCAGCCGGCAGGGGACCTATAATTCACCCCTCCACTTT.

J is TRBJ1-3 and V is TRBV5-1; D may be TRBD1 (6 bases). The ends were cut back, 4 bases at V and 0 bases at J, with 20 bases in the middle. Germline CDR1 and CDR2: SGHRS and YFSETQ. The CDR3 covers 18 residues. This chain's CDR3 is CASSAGVGGLHSGNTIYF. As DNA, the CDR3 is TGCGCCAGCAGCGCGGGGGTAGGGGGTCTCCACTCTGGAAACACCATATATTTT.

The chain links TRBV7-2 to TRBJ1-2; D remains ambiguous. The CDR3 contains 15 residues. Germline CDR1 is SGHTA and CDR2 is FQGNSA. V was cut by 5 bases and J by 0 bases, with 13 bases left in between. CDR3 DNA: TGTGCCAGCAGCCCCCAGTATGTGGCTAACTATGGCTACACCTTC. The encoded protein is CASSPQYVANYGYTF. Full variable domain (outside the CDR3, taken from reference TRBV7-2 and TRBJ1-2): GAGVSQSPSNKVTEKGKDVELRCDPISGHTALYWYRQSLGQGLEFLIYFQGNSAPDKSGLPSDRFSAERTGGSVSTLTIQRTQQEDSAVYLCASSPQYVANYGYTFGSGTRLTVV.

The V and J genes are TRBV3-1 (or the pseudogene TRBV3-2) and TRBJ1-6; D may be TRBD1 (5 bases). This CDR3 has 16 amino acids. CDR1 and CDR2 from the germline V gene are LGHDT and YNNKEL (reference sequence). V was cut by 0 bases and J by 3 bases, with 9 bases left in between. This chain's CDR3 is CASSQDGAGYNSPLHF. CDR3 nucleotides: TGTGCCAGCAGCCAAGATGGGGCAGGCTATAATTCACCCCTCCACTTT.

V is TRBV27 and J is TRBJ2-3, with D possibly being TRBD2 (5 bases). V lost 3 bases to trimming and J lost 6 bases, with 13 bases between them. Germline CDR1 reads MNHEY; CDR2 reads SMNVEV (reference sequence). This CDR3 spans 14 amino acids. The CDR3 DNA reads TGTGCCAGCAGTTTCGGGATAGGGAGTGATACGCAGTATTTT. Its protein is CASSFGIGSDTQYF.

J is TRBJ2-1 and V is TRBV7-8; the match to TRBD2 covers 8 bases. Germline V gene data show CDR1 as SGHVS and CDR2 as FQNEAQ. The trim removed 9 bases at V and 8 bases at J, leaving 12 bases unmatched. The CDR3 consists of 14 residues. CDR3 nucleotides: TGTGCCAGTATCGGGAGGGAGGGTTCGCATGAGCAGTTCTTC. It encodes CASIGREGSHEQFF.

This chain uses TRBV6-2 or TRBV6-3 with TRBJ2-1; D ambiguous. V shed 6 bases and J shed 11 bases, with 11 bases lying between them. Germline CDR1 reads MNHEY; CDR2 reads SVGEGT. This CDR3 has 11 amino acids. CDR3 sequence (DNA): TGTGCCAGCAGCGCATACCAGAAGCAGTTCTTC. It encodes CASSAYQKQFF.

This clone was seen a single time. The V and J genes are TRBV10-3 and TRBJ2-1; D may be TRBD2 (5 bases). The ends were cut back, 9 bases at V and 4 bases at J, with 16 bases in the middle. CDR3 length equals 14 residues. Germline V gene data show CDR1 as ENHRY and CDR2 as SYGVKD. The CDR3 coding sequence is TGTGCCATAAAGTGGACTTCTCAGTACAATGAGCAGTTCTTC. This encodes CAIKWTSQYNEQFF.

This chain uses TRBV19 with TRBJ2-1, with 8 nucleotides matching TRBD2. The CDR3 contains 17 residues. Germline-derived CDR1 and CDR2 are LNHDA and SQIVND (reference sequence). The trim removed 4 bases at V and 0 bases at J, leaving 8 bases unmatched. The CDR3 sequence is CASSRLGTRVSYNEQFF. The CDR3 DNA reads TGTGCCAGTAGTAGACTCGGGACTAGGGTCTCCTACAATGAGCAGTTCTTC.

The chain combines TRBV5-1 with TRBJ2-5; 9 bases line up with TRBD1. The CDR3 spans 14 residues. The germline V gene has CDR1 SGHRS and CDR2 YFSETQ. J gave up 5 bases and V 4 bases, and 6 bases lay outside the gene matches. The CDR3 reads CASSPGQGPETQYF. Here the CDR3 DNA reads TGCGCCAGCAGCCCCGGACAGGGGCCGGAGACCCAGTACTTC.